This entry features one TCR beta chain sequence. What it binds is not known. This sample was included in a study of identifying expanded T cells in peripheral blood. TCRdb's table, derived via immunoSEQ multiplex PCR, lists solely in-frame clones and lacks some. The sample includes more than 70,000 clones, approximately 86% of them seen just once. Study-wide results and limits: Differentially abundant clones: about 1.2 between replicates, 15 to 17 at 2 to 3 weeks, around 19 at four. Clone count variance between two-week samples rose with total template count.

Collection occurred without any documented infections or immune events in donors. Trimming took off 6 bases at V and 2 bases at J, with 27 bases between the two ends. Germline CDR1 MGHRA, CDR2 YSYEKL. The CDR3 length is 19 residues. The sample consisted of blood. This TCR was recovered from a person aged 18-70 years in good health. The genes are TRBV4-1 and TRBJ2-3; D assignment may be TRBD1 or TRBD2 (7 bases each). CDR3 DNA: TGCGCCAGCAGGGGGGGGGCCCTCAGGGACAGCCTTAACACAGATACGCAGTATTTT. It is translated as CASRGGALRDSLNTDTQYF.